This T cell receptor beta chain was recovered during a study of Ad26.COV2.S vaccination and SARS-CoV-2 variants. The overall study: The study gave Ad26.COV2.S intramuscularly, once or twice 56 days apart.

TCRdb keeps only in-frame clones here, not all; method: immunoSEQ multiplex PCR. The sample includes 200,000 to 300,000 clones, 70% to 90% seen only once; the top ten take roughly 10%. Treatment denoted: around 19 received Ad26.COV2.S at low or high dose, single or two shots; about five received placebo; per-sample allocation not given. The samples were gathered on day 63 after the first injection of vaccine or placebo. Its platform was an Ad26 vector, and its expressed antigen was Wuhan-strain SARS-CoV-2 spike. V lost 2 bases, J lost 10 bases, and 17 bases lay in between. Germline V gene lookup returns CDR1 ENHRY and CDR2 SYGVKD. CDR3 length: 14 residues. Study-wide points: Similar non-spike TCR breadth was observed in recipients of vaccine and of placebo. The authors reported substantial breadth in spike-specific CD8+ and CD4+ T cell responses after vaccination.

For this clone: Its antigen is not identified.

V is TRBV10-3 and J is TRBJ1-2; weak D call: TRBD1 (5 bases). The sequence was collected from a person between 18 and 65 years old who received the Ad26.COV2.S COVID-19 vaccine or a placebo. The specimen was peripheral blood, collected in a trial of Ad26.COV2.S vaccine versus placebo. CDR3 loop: CAISEAVSGTFYTF. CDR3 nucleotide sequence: TGTGCCATCAGTGAGGCAGTTTCCGGGACCTTCTACACCTTC.